This passage covers 14 T cell receptor beta chains from one sample sequenced in a study of T-cell memory formation after mild COVID-19. From the 5' RACE reads, TCRdb called clonotypes with MiXCR, one entry per CDR3 protein. Of some 30,000 distinct CDR3 sequences in the sample, roughly 7% were seen once. Sequencing was carried out using PBMCs or a T cell subset sorted from them (not recorded which). These receptors all stem from an adult woman who had mild COVID-19 (a few samples of this study predate the infection). Cell type and time point are not known.

By frequency in the sample, this clonotype is medium-sized (0.01 to 0.1%). The chain uses TRBV6-1 and TRBJ1-1, with D perhaps TRBD1 (5 bases). This CDR3 contains 15 residues. Germline V gives CDR1 MNHNS, CDR2 SASEGT. V lost 4 bases and J lost 5, with 17 bases in between. The CDR3 region is CASSGAGLGWTEAFF. DNA for the CDR3: TGTGCCAGCAGTGGGGCAGGGTTAGGATGGACTGAAGCTTTCTTT.

This clonotype has just a few counts. The chain couples TRBV3-1 to TRBJ1-3; D unclear. Deletions cut 4 bases from V and 0 bases from J, with 13 bases between. This CDR3 has 16 amino acids. Germline V lookup: CDR1 LGHDT, CDR2 YNNKEL (reference sequence). The CDR3, as DNA: TGTGCCAGCAGCCGGTCGGGCGTTAACTCTGGAAACACCATATATTTT. Its translation is CASSRSGVNSGNTIYF.

This clonotype appeared many times. The CDR3 DNA reads as TGCAGTGCTAACAGGGGCAGCTATGGCTACACCTTC. It encodes CSANRGSYGYTF. The chain combines TRBV20-1 with TRBJ1-2; the match to TRBD1 covers 7 bases. The ends lost 4 bases at V and 4 bases at J; junction bases unmatched: 3. The CDR3 has 12 residues. CDR1 is DFQATT and CDR2 is SNEGSKA in the germline V gene (reference sequence).

This clonotype was seen repeatedly, ten times or more. The rearrangement joins TRBV12-3 or TRBV12-4 to TRBJ2-2; D assignment may be TRBD1 or TRBD2 (5 bases each). The CDR3 sequence is 14 residues long. Trimming pared 4 bases from V and 2 bases from J, leaving 8 bases between. The CDR3 loop is CASSSGTNTGELFF. CDR3 sequence (DNA): TGTGCCAGCAGTTCAGGGACCAACACCGGGGAGCTGTTTTTT.

This clonotype was seen only a few times. This rearrangement joins TRBV4-1 to TRBJ2-3, with 8 positions matching TRBD2. V lost 1 base and J lost 4; bases outside the gene matches: 10. Germline V gene sequence: CDR1 MGHRA, CDR2 YSYEKL. The CDR3 totals 17 residues. CDR3: CASSQARGGRAADTQYF. CDR3 nucleotides: TGCGCCAGCAGCCAAGCCCGGGGGGGCCGGGCGGCAGATACGCAGTATTTT.

This clonotype was seen many times. The V and J genes are TRBV5-1 and TRBJ2-5, with 10 bases matching TRBD1. Trimming took 1 base from V and 5 from J; bases not matched to a gene: 8. Germline-derived CDR1 and CDR2 are SGHRS and YFSETQ. The CDR3 totals 16 residues. CDR3 sequence (DNA): TGCGCCAGCAGCTTGTTGGGGACAGGGGAAAGGGAGACCCAGTACTTC. Its translation: CASSLLGTGERETQYF.

This clonotype was seen many times. This chain's CDR3 is CATSRDDQPQHF. The DNA of the CDR3 is TGTGCCACCAGCAGAGATGATCAGCCCCAGCATTTT. The gene calls are TRBV15 and TRBJ1-5; D is unresolved. The CDR3 covers 12 residues. The ends were cut back, 0 bases at V and 5 bases at J, with 2 bases in the middle. Germline lookup yields CDR1 LNHNV and CDR2 YYDKDF (reference sequence).

This clonotype was detected ten times or more. The CDR3 coding sequence is TGTGCCACCAGCAGTGGGGGAGGGCGGGGGAATTACGGAATCCATGAGCAGTACTTC. Its translation: CATSSGGGRGNYGIHEQYF. The chain is built from TRBV15 and TRBJ2-7, with 7 bases matching TRBD2. Germline CDR1 LNHNV, CDR2 YYDKDF (reference sequence). V lost 3 bases to trimming and J lost 7 bases; unmatched junction nucleotides: 24. This CDR3 comprises 19 residues.

This clonotype came up many times. The V gene is TRBV2, the J gene TRBJ2-4; D is perhaps TRBD1 (5 bases). There are 15 residues in the CDR3. The germline V and J ends were trimmed by 5 bases and 4 bases, with 15 bases remaining between them. Germline CDR1 and CDR2: SNHLY and FYNNEI. CDR3 DNA sequence: TGTGCCAGCAGTTCCCTAGGGGTCGAAAAAAACATTCAGTACTTC. Amino acids: CASSSLGVEKNIQYF.

This clonotype was counted ten times or more. The rearrangement joins TRBV4-2 to TRBJ1-5; D call uncertain. Trimming removed 0 bases from V and 3 bases from J, with 9 bases in between. CDR3 length: 15 amino acids. Germline assignment: CDR1 LGHNA and CDR2 YNFKEQ. CDR3 sequence: CASSQEGQLNQPQHF. CDR3 coding DNA: TGTGCCAGCAGCCAAGAAGGCCAGCTCAATCAGCCCCAGCATTTT.

This clonotype was seen at least ten times. The chain recombines TRBV2 with TRBJ1-3; D gene ambiguous. The CDR3 is 12 residues long. CDR1 and CDR2 (germline): SNHLY, FYNNEI. Trimming removed 9 bases from V and 3 bases from J, with 9 bases in between. For the CDR3, the DNA is TGTGCCAGGAAGGCCGATGGAAACACCATATATTTT. It specifies CARKADGNTIYF.

This clonotype was picked up many times. This chain uses TRBV7-2 with TRBJ2-7, with 11 bases aligning to TRBD2. Germline loops: CDR1 SGHTA, CDR2 FQGNSA. This CDR3 comprises 16 residues. Trimming removed 4 bases from V and 3 bases from J; junction bases left unmatched: 8. Here the CDR3 DNA reads TGTGCCAGCAGCTGGACGACTAGCGGGAAAGTCTACGAGCAGTACTTC. This translates into CASSWTTSGKVYEQYF.

The V call is TRBV12-3 or TRBV12-4, the J call TRBJ1-1; D gene unclear. CDR3 length: 13 amino acids. The V end lost 6 bases, the J end lost 0 bases, and 8 bases lay between the germline ends. The CDR3 region is CASRRVVNTEAFF. As DNA, the CDR3 is TGTGCCAGCAGGCGGGTGGTGAACACTGAAGCTTTCTTT.

This clonotype was seen at least ten times. J is TRBJ2-7 and V is TRBV5-5; TRBD2 aligns across 10 bases. The V segment lost 5 bases and the J segment 11 bases; nucleotides outside the gene matches: 7. The CDR3 contains 12 residues. Germline lookup yields CDR1 SGHKS and CDR2 YYEKEE (reference sequence). The CDR3 loop reads CASSLGLAVEYF. The CDR3 nucleotides are TGTGCCAGCAGTCTCGGACTAGCGGTCGAGTACTTC.